This T cell receptor (beta chain) was identified in a study of cytomegalovirus exposure and HLA in healthy donors. Looking at the study overall: As released early, the data held approximately 80 million unique TCRs from HLA-typed donors. General study results and limits: In a later analysis, HLA-associated TCR beta chains were more clonally expanded than equally common others.

Healthy people donating bone marrow made up the donors. V was shortened by 2 bases and J by 5 bases, with 9 bases between the two germline ends. CDR1 is ENHRY and CDR2 is SYGVKD in the germline V gene. The length of the CDR3 is 13 residues. This clone was detected a few times. The antigen is not known. The PCR made use of 60 Vbeta and 13 Jbeta primers. Measured with immunoSEQ multiplex PCR; TCRdb has only the in-frame clones, and not every one. The table has about 110,000 clones, under 85% seen once. V usage is TRBV10-3 and J usage is TRBJ2-5, with D perhaps matching TRBD1 (5 bases). What was sequenced was PBMCs. The TCR originated in a man in his thirties or forties in good health and CMV-seronegative. The CDR3 DNA follows: TGTGCCATCAGTGAGGGGGCTAGGGAGACCCAGTACTTC. Translated, it gives CAISEGARETQYF.